This T cell receptor (beta chain) is drawn from a study of T cell responses to AZD1222 COVID-19 vaccine. Profiling relied on immunoSEQ multiplex PCR, and the TCRdb table lists in-frame clones only, not all of them. The sample comprises roughly 180,000 clones, about 90% of which are singletons, and about 2.5% rests with the top ten. V was pared by 0 bases and J by 7 bases, with 7 bases of the junction left unmatched. CDR3 length: 16 residues. Germline CDR1 is SGDLS and CDR2 is YYNGEE. Sequences were derived from peripheral blood, sampled on day 0 of MenACWY control vaccination. This receptor was taken from an adult in good health. V gene TRBV9 combines with J gene TRBJ2-2, with 9 bases identical to TRBD2. CDR3: CASSVAVLAGVGELFF. For the CDR3, the DNA is TGTGCCAGCAGCGTAGCGGTATTAGCGGGGGTCGGGGAGCTGTTTTTT. The full variable domain, its missing parts supplied by reference TRBV9 and TRBJ2-2, is DSGVTQTPKHLITATGQRVTLRCSPRSGDLSVYWYQQSLDQGLQFLIQYYNGEERAKGNILERFSAQQFPDLHSELNLSSLELGDSALYFCASSVAVLAGVGELFFGEGSRLTVL.